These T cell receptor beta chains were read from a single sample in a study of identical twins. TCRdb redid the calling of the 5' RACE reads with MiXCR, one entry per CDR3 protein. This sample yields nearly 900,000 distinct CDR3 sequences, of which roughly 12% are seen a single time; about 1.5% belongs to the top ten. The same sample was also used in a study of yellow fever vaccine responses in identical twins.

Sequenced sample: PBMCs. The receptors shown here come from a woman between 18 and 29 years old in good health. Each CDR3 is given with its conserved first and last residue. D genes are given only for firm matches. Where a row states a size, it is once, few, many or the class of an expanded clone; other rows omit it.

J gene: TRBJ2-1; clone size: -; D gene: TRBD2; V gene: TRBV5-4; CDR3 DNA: TGTGCCAGCAGCTTGGAGGGACTAGCGGGAGTAAGCTCCTACAATGAGCAGTTCTTC; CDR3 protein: CASSLEGLAGVSSYNEQFF
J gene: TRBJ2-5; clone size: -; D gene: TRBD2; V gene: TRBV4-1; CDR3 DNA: TGCGCCAGCAGCCGCACTAGCGGCTTCCAAGAGACCCAGTACTTC; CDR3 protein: CASSRTSGFQETQYF
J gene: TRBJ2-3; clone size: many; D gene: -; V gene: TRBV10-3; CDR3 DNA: TGTGCCATCAGGGGAAACACAGATACGCAGTATTTT; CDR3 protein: CAIRGNTDTQYF
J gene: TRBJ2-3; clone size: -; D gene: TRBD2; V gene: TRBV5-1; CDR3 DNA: TGCGCCAGCACCCCCCGCCTACAGGGTTTCAGCGGGAGAGACACAGATACGCAGTATTTT; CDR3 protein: CASTPRLQGFSGRDTDTQYF
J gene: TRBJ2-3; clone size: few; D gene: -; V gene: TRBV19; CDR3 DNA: TGTGCCAGTACCCCAGGGTACGGAACTAGCACAGATACGCAGTATTTT; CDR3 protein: CASTPGYGTSTDTQYF
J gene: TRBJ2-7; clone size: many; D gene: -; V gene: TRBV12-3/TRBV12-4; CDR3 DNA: TGTGCCAGCAGTTTAAGAGGCCGCTACGAGCAGTACTTC; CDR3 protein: CASSLRGRYEQYF
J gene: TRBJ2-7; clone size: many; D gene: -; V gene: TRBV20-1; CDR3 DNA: TGCAGTGCTAGAGTCTCCGGAGCGGAAAGCTCCTTCGAGCAGTACTTC; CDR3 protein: CSARVSGAESSFEQYF
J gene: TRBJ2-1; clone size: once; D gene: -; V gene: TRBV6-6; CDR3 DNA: TGTGCCAGCAGTTACTCGCTTACTAATGAGCAGTTCTTC; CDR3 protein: CASSYSLTNEQFF
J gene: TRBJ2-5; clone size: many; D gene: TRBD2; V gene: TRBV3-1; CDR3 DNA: TGTGCCAGCAGCCAAGAGGGTAGCGGGAGCGGAGAGACCCAGTACTTC; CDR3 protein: CASSQEGSGSGETQYF
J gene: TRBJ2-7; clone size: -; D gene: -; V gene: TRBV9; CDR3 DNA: TGTGCCAGCAGCGTAGACCCTAGCGCTTCCTACGAGCAGTACTTC; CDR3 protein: CASSVDPSASYEQYF
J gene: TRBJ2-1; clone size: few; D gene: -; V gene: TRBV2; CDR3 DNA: TGTGCCAGCAGAATACCGTCCGGGACACCCTACAATGAGCAGTTCTTC; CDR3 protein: CASRIPSGTPYNEQFF
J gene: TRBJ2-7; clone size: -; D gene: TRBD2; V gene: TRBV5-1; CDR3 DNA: TGCGCCAGCAGGCCACTAGCGGGAGGTGCCTACGAGCAGTACTTC; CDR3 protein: CASRPLAGGAYEQYF
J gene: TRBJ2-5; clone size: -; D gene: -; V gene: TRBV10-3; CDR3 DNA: TGTGCCACCATGGGGTCCACGGGGGGCCCTGGGCACGAGACCCAGTACTTC; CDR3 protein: CATMGSTGGPGHETQYF
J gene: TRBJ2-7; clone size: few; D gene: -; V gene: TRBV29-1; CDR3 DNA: TGCAGCGTTGAAGGTGAGGGTGGGGACCAGCCCTACGAGCAGTACTTC; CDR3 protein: CSVEGEGGDQPYEQYF
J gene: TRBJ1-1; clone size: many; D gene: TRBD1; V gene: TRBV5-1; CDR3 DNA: TGCGCCAGCAGCCCTGAGGGACAGGGAAGGACTGAAGCTTTCTTT; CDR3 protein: CASSPEGQGRTEAFF
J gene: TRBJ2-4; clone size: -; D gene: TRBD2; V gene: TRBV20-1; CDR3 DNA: TGCAGTGCTAGAGATGGGAGCGGGGAAAAAAACATTCAGTACTTC; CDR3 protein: CSARDGSGEKNIQYF
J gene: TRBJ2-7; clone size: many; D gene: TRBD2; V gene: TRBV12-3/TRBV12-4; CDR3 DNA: TGTGCCAGCAGCCAATGGGGGGGATACGAGCAGTACTTC; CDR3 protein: CASSQWGGYEQYF
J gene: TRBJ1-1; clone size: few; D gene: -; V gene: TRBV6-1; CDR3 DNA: TGTGCCAGCAGACCCGACCGCTGGGGTGCCACTGAAGCTTTCTTT; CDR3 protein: CASRPDRWGATEAFF
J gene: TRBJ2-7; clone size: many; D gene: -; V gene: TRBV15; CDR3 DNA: TGTGCCACCAGCAGAGAATTTGGCGGGAACTACGAGCAGTACTTC; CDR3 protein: CATSREFGGNYEQYF
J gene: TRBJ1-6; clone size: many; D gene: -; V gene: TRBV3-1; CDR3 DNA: TGTGCCAGCAGCCAACCGGGCCGAAATTCACCCCTCCACTTT; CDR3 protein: CASSQPGRNSPLHF
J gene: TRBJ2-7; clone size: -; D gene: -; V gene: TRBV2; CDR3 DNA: TGTGCCAGCACAGGCGGGGCCAGCTCCTACGAGCAGTACTTC; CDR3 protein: CASTGGASSYEQYF
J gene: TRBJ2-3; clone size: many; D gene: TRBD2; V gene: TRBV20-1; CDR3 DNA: TGCAGTGCTAGAGTTTACGGGGGAGGGAGCACAGATACGCAGTATTTT; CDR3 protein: CSARVYGGGSTDTQYF
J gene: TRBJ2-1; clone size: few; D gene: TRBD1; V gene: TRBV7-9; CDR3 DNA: TGTGCCAGCAGAGAAGGACAGGACCCCTACAATGAGCAGTTCTTC; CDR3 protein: CASREGQDPYNEQFF
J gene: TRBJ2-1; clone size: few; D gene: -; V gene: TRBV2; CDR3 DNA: TGTGCCAGCAGTGAACGGGGAGAGCAACGGGAGCAGTTCTTC; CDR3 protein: CASSERGEQREQFF
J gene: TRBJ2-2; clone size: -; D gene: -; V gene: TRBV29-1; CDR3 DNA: TGCAGCGTTGTGGGGACATCGAACACCGGGGAGCTGTTTTTT; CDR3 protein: CSVVGTSNTGELFF
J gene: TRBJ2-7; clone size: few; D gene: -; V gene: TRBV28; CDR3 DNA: TGTGCCAGCAGTTATTTTGAGAAGGACTACGAGCAGTACTTC; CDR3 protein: CASSYFEKDYEQYF
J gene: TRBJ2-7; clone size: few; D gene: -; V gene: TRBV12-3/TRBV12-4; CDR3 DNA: TGTGCCAGCAGTTTAAGTACAGCCTACGAGCAGTACTTC; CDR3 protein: CASSLSTAYEQYF
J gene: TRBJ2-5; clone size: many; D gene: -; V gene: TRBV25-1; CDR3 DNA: TGTGCCAGCAATAGAGAGGTGGAGACCCAGTACTTC; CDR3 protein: CASNREVETQYF
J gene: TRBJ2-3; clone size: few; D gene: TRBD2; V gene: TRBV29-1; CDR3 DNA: TGCAGCGTTGAAGAAGGAGAAGCGGGAGGGCCGTCAGATACGCAGTATTTT; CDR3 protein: CSVEEGEAGGPSDTQYF
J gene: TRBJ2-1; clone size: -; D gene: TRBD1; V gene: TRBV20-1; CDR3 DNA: TGCAGTGCTAAGACAGGGGCCCTGGGCAATGAGCAGTTCTTC; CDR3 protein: CSAKTGALGNEQFF
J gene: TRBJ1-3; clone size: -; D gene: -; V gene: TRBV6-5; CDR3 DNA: TGTGCCAGCAGTTACGGGGACTCGGGAAACACCATATATTTT; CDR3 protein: CASSYGDSGNTIYF
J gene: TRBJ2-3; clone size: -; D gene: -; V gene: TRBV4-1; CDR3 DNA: TGCGCCTCCTTAGGGCTGACAGATACGCAGTATTTT; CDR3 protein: CASLGLTDTQYF
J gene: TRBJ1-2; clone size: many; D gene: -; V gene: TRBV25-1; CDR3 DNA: TGTGCCAGCAGCCGACCCAACTATGGCTACACCTTC; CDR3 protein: CASSRPNYGYTF
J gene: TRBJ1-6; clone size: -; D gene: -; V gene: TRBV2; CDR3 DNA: TGTGCCAGCACCGACCTACCAGGCTCCTATAATTCACCCCTCCACTTT; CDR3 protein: CASTDLPGSYNSPLHF
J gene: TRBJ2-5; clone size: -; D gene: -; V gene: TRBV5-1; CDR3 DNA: TGCGCCAGCAGCTTGGCGCTAGCGCGAGAGACCCAGTACTTC; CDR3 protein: CASSLALARETQYF
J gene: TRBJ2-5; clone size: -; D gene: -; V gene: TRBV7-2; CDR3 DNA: TGTGCCAGCAGCTGGCCCTCGGCCGTAGAGACCCAGTACTTC; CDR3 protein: CASSWPSAVETQYF
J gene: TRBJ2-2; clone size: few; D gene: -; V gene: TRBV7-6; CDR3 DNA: TGTGCCAGCAGCTCCGTGGTTAACACCGGGGAGCTGTTTTTT; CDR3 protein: CASSSVVNTGELFF
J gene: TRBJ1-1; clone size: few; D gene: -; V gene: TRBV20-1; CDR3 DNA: TGCAGTGCTAGAGTTCTTTCTGGGACTGAAGCTTTCTTT; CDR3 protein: CSARVLSGTEAFF
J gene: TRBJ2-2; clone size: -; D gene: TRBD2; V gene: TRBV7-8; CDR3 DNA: TGTGCCAGCAGCTTAGCGCCGGGACTAGCATCGGGCCTGAACACCGGGGAGCTGTTTTTT; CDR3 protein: CASSLAPGLASGLNTGELFF
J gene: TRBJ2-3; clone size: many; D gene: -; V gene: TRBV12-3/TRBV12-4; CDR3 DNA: TGTGCCAGCAGTTTCGGTTTGGGGGGACTGCGCACAGATACGCAGTATTTT; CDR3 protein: CASSFGLGGLRTDTQYF
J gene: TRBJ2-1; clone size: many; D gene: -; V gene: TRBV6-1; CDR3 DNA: TGTGCCAGCAGTGAAAGGAATTTACAGGCGAGGGATGAGCAGTTCTTC; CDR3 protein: CASSERNLQARDEQFF
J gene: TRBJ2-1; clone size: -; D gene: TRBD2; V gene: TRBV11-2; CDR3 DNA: TGTGCCAGCAGGCCTAGACTAGCGGCTTACAATGAGCAGTTCTTC; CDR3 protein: CASRPRLAAYNEQFF
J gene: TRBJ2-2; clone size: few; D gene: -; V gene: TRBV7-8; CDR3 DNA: TGTGCCAGCAGCATTCGGACAGCCCCCGGGGAGCTGTTTTTT; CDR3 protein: CASSIRTAPGELFF
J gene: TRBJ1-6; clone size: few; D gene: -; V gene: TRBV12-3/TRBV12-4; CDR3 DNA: TGTGCCAGCCTCTCAAGGCTCACCGGGCGGGACTCACCCCTCCACTTT; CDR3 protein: CASLSRLTGRDSPLHF
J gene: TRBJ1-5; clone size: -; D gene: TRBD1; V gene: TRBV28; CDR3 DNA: TGTGCCAGCAGACGAACCCCCGGACAGGGGGGGAATCAGCCCCAGCATTTT; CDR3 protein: CASRRTPGQGGNQPQHF
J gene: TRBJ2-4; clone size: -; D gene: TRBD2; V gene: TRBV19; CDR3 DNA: TGTGCCAGTGAGGTTGGAGCGGGAGGAAACATTCAGTACTTC; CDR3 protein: CASEVGAGGNIQYF